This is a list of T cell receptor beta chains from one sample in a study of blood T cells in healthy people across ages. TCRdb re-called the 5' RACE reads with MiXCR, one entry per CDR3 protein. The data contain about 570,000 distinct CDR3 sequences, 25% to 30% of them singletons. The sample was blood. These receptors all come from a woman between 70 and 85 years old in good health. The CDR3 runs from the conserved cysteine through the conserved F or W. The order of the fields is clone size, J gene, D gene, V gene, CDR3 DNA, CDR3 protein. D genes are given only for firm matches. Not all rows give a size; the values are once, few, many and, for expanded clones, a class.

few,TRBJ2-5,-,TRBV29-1,TGCAGCTCTAGGTGGCTGAATCAAGAGACCCAGTACTTC,CSSRWLNQETQYF
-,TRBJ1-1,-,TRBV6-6,TGTGCCAGCAGATTACAGGGTGAAGCTTTCTTT,CASRLQGEAFF
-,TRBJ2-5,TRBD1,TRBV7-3,TGTGCCAGCAGCACGGGACAGCTCGCGAAGCAGTACTTC,CASSTGQLAKQYF
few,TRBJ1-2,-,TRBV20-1,TGCAGTGCTCCAGACAGTAACAACTATGGCTACACCTTC,CSAPDSNNYGYTF
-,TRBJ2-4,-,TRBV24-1,TGTGCCACCAGTGATGCCGGGGCAGGGAGCAAAAACATTCAGTACTTC,CATSDAGAGSKNIQYF
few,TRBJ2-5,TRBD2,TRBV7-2,TGTGCCAGCAATCGGGAGGGCACCCTGTACCAAGAGACCCAGTGCTTC,CASNREGTLYQETQCF
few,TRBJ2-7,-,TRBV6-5,TGTGCCAGCAGAGAACAGGGAAAAGACTACGAGCAGTACTTC,CASREQGKDYEQYF
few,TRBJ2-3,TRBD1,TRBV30,TGTGCCTGGAGTGTACGCAAGGGGGCAACGCAGTATTTT,CAWSVRKGATQYF
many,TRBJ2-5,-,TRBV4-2,TGTGCCAGCAGCCTGGATTCGGGCCAACGGGAGACCCAGTACTTC,CASSLDSGQRETQYF
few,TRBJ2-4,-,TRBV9,TGTGCCAGCAGCGTAGAGGGGGGGCCTACAGGAAACATTCAGTACTTC,CASSVEGGPTGNIQYF
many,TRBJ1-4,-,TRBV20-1,TGCAGTGCGTCTCTAGGACCTGCGGCTAATGAAAAACTGTTTTTT,CSASLGPAANEKLFF
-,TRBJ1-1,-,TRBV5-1,TGCGCCAGCAGCTTTGAGGGGAGCACTGAAGCTTTCTTT,CASSFEGSTEAFF
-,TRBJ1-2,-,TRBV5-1,TGCGCCAGCAGCTTCGACCGCATCTATGGCTACACCTTC,CASSFDRIYGYTF
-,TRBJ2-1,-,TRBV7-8,TGTGCCTGCAGCTCCCAACTAGTAACATTAAACAATGAGCAGTTCTTC,CACSSQLVTLNNEQFF
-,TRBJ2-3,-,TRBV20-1,TGCAGTGCTATTCGCACAGATACGCAGTATTTT,CSAIRTDTQYF
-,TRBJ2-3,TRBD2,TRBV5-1,TGCGCCAGCAGCCAAGCGGGGGTTGGAGATACGCAGTATTTT,CASSQAGVGDTQYF